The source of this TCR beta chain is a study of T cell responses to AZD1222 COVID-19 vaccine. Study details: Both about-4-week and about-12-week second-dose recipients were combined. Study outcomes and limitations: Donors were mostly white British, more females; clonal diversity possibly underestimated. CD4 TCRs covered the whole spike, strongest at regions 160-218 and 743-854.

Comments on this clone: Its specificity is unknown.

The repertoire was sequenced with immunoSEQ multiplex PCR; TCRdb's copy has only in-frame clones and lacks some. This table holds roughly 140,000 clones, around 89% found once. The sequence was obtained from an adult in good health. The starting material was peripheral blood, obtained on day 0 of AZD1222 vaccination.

The CDR3 DNA reads as TGTGCCAGCAATTACGGGAGCGAGGGGGAAAAACTGTTTTTT. It codes for CASNYGSEGEKLFF. This chain uses TRBV2 with TRBJ1-4; D might be TRBD1 (5 bases). The CDR3 consists of 14 residues. The ends were cut back, 7 bases at V and 8 bases at J, with 17 bases in the middle. Germline V gene lookup returns CDR1 SNHLY and CDR2 FYNNEI.